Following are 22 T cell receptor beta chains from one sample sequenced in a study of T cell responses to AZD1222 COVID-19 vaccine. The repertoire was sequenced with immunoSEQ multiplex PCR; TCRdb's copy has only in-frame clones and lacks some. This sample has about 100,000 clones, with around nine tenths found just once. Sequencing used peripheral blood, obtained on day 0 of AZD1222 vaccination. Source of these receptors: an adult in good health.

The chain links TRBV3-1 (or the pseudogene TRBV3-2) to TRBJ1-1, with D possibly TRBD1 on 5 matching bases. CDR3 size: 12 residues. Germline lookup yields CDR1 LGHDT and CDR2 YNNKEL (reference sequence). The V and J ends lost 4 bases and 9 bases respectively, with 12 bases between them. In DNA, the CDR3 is TGTGCCAGCAGCCGGGGACGGCGAAAAGCTTTCTTT. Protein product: CASSRGRRKAFF.

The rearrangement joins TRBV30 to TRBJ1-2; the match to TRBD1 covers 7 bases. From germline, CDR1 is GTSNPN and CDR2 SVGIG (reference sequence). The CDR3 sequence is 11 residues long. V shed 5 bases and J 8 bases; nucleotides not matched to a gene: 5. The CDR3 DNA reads TGTGCCTGGGACAGGGTCGGAGGCTACACCTTC. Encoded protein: CAWDRVGGYTF.

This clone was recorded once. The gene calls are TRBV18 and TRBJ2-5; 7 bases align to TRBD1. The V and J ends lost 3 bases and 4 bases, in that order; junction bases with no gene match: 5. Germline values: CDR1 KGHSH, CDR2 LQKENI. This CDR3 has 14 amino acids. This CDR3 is CASSPRTGGETQYF. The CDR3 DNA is TGTGCCAGCTCACCGCGGACAGGAGGAGAGACCCAGTACTTC. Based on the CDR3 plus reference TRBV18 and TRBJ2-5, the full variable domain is NAGVMQNPRHLVRRRGQEARLRCSPMKGHSHVYWYRQLPEEGLKFMVYLQKENIIDESGMPKERFSAEFPKEGPSILRIQQVVRGDSAAYFCASSPRTGGETQYFGPGTRLLVL.

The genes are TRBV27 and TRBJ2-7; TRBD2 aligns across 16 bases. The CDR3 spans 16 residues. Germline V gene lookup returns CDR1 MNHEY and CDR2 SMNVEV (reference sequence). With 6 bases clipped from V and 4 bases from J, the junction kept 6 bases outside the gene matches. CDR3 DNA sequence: TGTGCCAGCAGGGGACTAGCGGGAGGGCCTGAGTACGAGCAGTACTTC. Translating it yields CASRGLAGGPEYEQYF.

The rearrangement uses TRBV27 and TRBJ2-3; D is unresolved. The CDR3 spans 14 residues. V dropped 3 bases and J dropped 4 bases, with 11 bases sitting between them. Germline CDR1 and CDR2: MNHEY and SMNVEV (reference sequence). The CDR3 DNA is TGTGCCAGCAGTTTGTTGACTGGCCCAGATACGCAGTATTTT. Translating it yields CASSLLTGPDTQYF.

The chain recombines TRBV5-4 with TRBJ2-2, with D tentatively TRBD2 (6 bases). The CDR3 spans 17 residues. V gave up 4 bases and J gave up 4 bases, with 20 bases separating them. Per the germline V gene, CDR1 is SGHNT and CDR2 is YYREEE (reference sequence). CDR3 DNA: TGTGCCAGCAGCACCGGGGGTGGGGATGTAAGCACCGGGGAGCTGTTTTTT. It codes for CASSTGGGDVSTGELFF.

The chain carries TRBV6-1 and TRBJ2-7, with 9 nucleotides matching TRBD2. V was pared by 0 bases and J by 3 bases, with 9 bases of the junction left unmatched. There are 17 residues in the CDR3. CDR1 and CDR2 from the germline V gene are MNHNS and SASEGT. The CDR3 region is CASSEASPASGNYEQYF. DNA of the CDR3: TGTGCCAGCAGTGAAGCATCCCCAGCTAGCGGGAACTACGAGCAGTACTTC.

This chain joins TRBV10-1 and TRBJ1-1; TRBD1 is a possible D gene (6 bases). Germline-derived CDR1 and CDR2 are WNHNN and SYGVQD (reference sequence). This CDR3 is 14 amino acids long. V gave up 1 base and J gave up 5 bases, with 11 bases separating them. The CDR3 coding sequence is TGCGCCAGCAGTGAGTATGGGGGGCTTACTGAAGCTTTCTTT. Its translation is CASSEYGGLTEAFF.

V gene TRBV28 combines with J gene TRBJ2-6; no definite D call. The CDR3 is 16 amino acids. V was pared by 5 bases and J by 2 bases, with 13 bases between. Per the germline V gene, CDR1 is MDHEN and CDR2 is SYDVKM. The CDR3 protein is CASSPTIRAGANVLTF. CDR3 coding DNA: TGTGCCAGCAGTCCAACCATTAGGGCTGGGGCCAACGTCCTGACTTTC.

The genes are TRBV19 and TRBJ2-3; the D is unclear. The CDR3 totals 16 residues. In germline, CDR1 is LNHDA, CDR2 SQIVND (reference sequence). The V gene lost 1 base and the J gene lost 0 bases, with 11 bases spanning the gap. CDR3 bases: TGTGCCAGTAGTATAGTAGCAGGAACTAGCACAGATACGCAGTATTTT. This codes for CASSIVAGTSTDTQYF. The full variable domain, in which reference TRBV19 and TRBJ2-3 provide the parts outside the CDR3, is DGGITQSPKYLFRKEGQNVTLSCEQNLNHDAMYWYRQDPGQGLRLIYYSQIVNDFQKGDIAEGYSVSREKKESFPLTVTSAQKNPTAFYLCASSIVAGTSTDTQYFGPGTRLTVL.

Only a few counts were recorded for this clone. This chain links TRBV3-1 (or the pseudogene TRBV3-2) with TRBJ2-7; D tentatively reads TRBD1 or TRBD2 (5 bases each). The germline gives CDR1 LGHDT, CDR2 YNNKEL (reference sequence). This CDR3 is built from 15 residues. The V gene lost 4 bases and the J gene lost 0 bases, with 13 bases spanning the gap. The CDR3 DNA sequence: TGTGCCAGCAGCCCCTATGAGGGGATCTCCTACGAGCAGTACTTC. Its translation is CASSPYEGISYEQYF.

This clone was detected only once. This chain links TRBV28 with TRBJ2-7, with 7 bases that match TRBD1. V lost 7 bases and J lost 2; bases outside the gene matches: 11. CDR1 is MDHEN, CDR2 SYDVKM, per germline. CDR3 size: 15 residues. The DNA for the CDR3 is TGTGCCAGCAACCGTCCGCGGACAGGCCCCTACGAGCAGTACTTC. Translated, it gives CASNRPRTGPYEQYF.

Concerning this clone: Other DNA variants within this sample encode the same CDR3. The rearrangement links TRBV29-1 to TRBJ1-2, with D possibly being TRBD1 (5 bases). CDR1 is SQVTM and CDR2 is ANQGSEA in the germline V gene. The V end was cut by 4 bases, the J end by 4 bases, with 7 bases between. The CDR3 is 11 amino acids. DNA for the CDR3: TGCAGCGTTGTGACAGTCTATGGCTACACCTTC. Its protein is CSVVTVYGYTF.

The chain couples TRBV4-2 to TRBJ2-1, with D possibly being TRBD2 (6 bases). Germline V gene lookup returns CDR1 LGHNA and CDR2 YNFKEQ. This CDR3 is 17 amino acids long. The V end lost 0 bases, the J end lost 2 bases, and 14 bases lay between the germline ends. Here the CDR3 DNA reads TGTGCCAGCAGCCAAGAAATAGGTAGCGGAGCCTACAATGAGCAGTTCTTC. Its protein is CASSQEIGSGAYNEQFF.

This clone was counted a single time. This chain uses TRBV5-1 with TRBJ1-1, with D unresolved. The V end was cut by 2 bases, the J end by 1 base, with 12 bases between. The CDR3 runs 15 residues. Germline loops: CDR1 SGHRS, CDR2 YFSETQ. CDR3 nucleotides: TGCGCCAGCAGCTTCATAGTGGGTAGGAACACTGAAGCTTTCTTT. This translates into CASSFIVGRNTEAFF.

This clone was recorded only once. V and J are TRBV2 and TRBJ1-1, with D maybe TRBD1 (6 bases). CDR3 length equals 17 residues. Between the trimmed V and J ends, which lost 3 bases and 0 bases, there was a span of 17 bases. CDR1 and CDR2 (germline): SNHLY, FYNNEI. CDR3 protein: CASSDPGAGDMNTEAFF. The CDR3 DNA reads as TGTGCCAGCAGTGACCCCGGGGCAGGGGATATGAACACTGAAGCTTTCTTT.

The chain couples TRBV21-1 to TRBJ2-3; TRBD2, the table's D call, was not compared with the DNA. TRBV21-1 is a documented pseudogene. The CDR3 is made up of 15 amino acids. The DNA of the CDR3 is TGTGCCAGCAGCAATTTCCAGCGGGACACAGATACGCAGTATTTT. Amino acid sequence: CASSNFQRDTDTQYF.

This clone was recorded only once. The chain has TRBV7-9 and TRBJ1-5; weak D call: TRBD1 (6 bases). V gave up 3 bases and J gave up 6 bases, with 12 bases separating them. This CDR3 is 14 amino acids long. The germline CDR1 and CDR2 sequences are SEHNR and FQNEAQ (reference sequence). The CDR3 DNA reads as TGTGCCAGCAGCTTTGGGGGCAGTACTCAGCCCCAGCATTTT. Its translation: CASSFGGSTQPQHF. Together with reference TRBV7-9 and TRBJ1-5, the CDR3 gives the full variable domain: DTGVSQNPRHKITKRGQNVTFRCDPISEHNRLYWYRQTLGQGPEFLTYFQNEAQLEKSRLLSDRFSAERPKGSFSTLEIQRTEQGDSAMYLCASSFGGSTQPQHFGDGTRLSIL.

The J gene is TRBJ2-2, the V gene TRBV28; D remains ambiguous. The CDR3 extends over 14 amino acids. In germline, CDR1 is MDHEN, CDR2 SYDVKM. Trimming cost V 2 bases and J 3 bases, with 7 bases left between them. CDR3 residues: CASSLRSYTGELFF. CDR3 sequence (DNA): TGTGCCAGCAGTTTACGCAGTTACACCGGGGAGCTGTTTTTT.

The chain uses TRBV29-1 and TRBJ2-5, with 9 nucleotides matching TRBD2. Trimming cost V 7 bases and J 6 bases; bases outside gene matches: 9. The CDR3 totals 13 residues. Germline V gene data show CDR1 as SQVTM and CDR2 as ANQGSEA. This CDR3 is CSAEGLAKQTQYF. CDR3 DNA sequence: TGCAGCGCCGAGGGACTAGCTAAACAGACCCAGTACTTC. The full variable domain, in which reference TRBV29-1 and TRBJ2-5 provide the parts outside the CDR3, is SAVISQKPSRDICQRGTSLTIQCQVDSQVTMMFWYRQQPGQSLTLIATANQGSEATYESGFVIDKFPISRPNLTFSTLTVSNMSPEDSSIYLCSAEGLAKQTQYFGPGTRLLVL.

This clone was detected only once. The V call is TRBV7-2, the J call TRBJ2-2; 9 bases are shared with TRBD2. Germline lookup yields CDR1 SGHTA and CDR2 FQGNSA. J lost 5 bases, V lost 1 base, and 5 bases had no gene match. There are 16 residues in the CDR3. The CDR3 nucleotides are TGTGCCAGCAGCTTAGTTAGCGGGAGAAGGACCGGGGAGCTGTTTTTT. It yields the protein CASSLVSGRRTGELFF.

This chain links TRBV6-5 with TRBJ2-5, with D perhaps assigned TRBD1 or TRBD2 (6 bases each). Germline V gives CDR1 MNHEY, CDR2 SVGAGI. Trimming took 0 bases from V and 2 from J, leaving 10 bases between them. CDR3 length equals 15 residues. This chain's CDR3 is CASSYSGGEQETQYF. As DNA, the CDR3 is TGTGCCAGCAGTTACTCCGGGGGCGAGCAAGAGACCCAGTACTTC.